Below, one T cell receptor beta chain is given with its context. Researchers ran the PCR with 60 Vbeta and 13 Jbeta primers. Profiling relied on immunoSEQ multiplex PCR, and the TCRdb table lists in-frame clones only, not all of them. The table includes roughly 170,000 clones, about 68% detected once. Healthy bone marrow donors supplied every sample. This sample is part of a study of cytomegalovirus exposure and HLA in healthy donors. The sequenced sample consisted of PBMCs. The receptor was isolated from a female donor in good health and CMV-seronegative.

CDR3 in amino acids: CSARAGGRVFF. The CDR3 DNA sequence: TGCAGTGCTAGAGCGGGGGGTAGGGTGTTTTTT. V and J are TRBV20-1 and TRBJ1-4, with D perhaps TRBD1 (5 bases). The CDR3 length is 11 residues. Trimming removed 1 base from V and 15 bases from J, with 12 bases in between. The germline V gene encodes CDR1 DFQATT and CDR2 SNEGSKA (reference sequence).